Below are 5 T cell receptor beta chains sequenced from a single sample in a study of OX40 agonist ivuxolimab in advanced cancers. Clones were read by immunoSEQ multiplex PCR, and TCRdb kept only the in-frame ones, dropping some. The data hold 48,000 or so clones, with approximately 86% observed a single time. Material: CD4+ or CD8+ T cells sorted from blood, obtained in a trial of the OX40 agonist ivuxolimab. These TCRs come from an adult with an advanced solid tumor such as melanoma, head and neck, liver or kidney cancer.

This clone has only one observation. Other DNA sequences in the sample encode the same CDR3. This chain joins TRBV4-3 and TRBJ1-6; TRBD1 matches at 10 bases. The germline gives CDR1 LGHNA, CDR2 YSLEER. V trimming: 3 bases; J trimming: 7 bases; junction bases outside the gene matches: 6. The CDR3 extends over 16 amino acids. The CDR3 coding sequence is TGCGCCAGCAGCCAGCCGGGACAGGGGCTAAATTCACCCCTCCACTTT. It yields the protein CASSQPGQGLNSPLHF.

This chain joins TRBV7-6 and TRBJ1-5; maybe TRBD1 (6 bases). Germline CDR1 reads SGHVS; CDR2 reads FNYEAQ. This CDR3 contains 15 residues. V shed 5 bases and J shed 4 bases, with 15 bases lying between them. CDR3: CASSRVQGWNQPQHF. In DNA, the CDR3 is TGTGCCAGCAGCAGAGTCCAGGGGTGGAATCAGCCCCAGCATTTT. The variable domain in full, with the rest retrieved from reference TRBV7-6 and TRBJ1-5, is GAGVSQSPRYKVTKRGQDVALRCDPISGHVSLYWYRQALGQGPEFLTYFNYEAQQDKSGLPNDRFSAERPEGSISTLTIQRTEQRDSAMYRCASSRVQGWNQPQHFGDGTRLSIL.

A note on this clone: Other DNA variants within this sample encode the same CDR3. This chain uses TRBV5-1 with TRBJ2-7; D tentatively fits TRBD1 or TRBD2 (5 bases each). V was clipped by 7 bases and J by 7 bases, with 24 bases between them. Germline V gene sequence: CDR1 SGHRS, CDR2 YFSETQ. The CDR3 runs to 15 residues. CDR3 sequence reads: CASYISGGGSGEQYF. For the CDR3, the DNA is TGCGCCAGCTACATTTCAGGTGGGGGATCGGGGGAGCAGTACTTC.

The rearrangement uses TRBV19 and TRBJ2-1, with D perhaps matching TRBD2 (6 bases). The length of the CDR3 is 14 residues. The germline V and J ends were trimmed by 9 bases and 9 bases, with 21 bases remaining between them. Germline CDR1 LNHDA, CDR2 SQIVND (reference sequence). The CDR3 protein is CASTAGPRGTEQFF. Here the CDR3 DNA reads TGTGCCAGCACCGCGGGCCCCCGGGGGACTGAGCAGTTCTTC.

This clone was seen a single time. The V and J genes are TRBV2 and TRBJ2-5, with TRBD2 matching 9 bases. The ends lost 2 bases at V and 9 bases at J; junction bases unmatched: 22. This CDR3 comprises 19 residues. Germline V gene data show CDR1 as SNHLY and CDR2 as FYNNEI. The CDR3 loop reads CASSELVFGWSSGARAQYF. The DNA of the CDR3 is TGTGCCAGCAGTGAATTGGTCTTTGGTTGGTCTAGCGGGGCCAGGGCCCAGTACTTC. The full variable domain, completed using reference TRBV2 and TRBJ2-5, is EPEVTQTPSHQVTQMGQEVILRCVPISNHLYFYWYRQILGQKVEFLVSFYNNEISEKSEIFDDQFSVERPDGSNFTLKIRSTKLEDSAMYFCASSELVFGWSSGARAQYFGPGTRLLVL.